The present TCR beta chain was sequenced within a study of blood T cells in healthy people across ages. The study's findings and limits: Per million T cells, the diversity of TCR beta decreased roughly linearly as age advanced.

It was with a sample-barcoded 5' primer and a J-beta primer mix that a second PCR of roughly 7 to 12 cycles was run. Template switching added a 12-random-nucleotide identifier to every cDNA molecule. Per-sample output comprised a minimum of 2.5 million paired-end reads containing CDR3. MiXCR, run by TCRdb on the 5' RACE reads, gives a single entry per CDR3 protein. This sample carries hundreds of thousands of distinct CDR3 sequences, about three fifths of them seen once, and the ten largest clones take about 20%. The germline V gene has CDR1 DFQATT and CDR2 SNEGSKA (reference sequence). V gave up 6 bases and J gave up 7 bases, with 12 bases separating them. This CDR3 is built from 11 residues. Turning to this clonotype: The antigen remains undetermined.

Input material: blood. The TCR comes from a young man in good health. The V gene is TRBV20-1, the J gene TRBJ2-5; TRBD2 might be the D (6 bases). The CDR3 nucleotides are TGCAGTGCGTGGACTATGGCGACCCAGTACTTC. This translates into CSAWTMATQYF.